This is a list of T cell receptor beta chains from one sample in a study of blood T cells in healthy people across ages. One entry per CDR3 protein results from TCRdb running MiXCR on the 5' RACE reads. Of 1.5 million to 2 million distinct CDR3 sequences in the sample, less than 50% are singletons; the top ten hold 2.1%. Sequencing used blood. Every receptor here comes from a woman aged 40 to 50 in good health. Each CDR3 is given with its conserved first and last residue. A D gene is named only where the DNA matches it firmly. Clone size, where shown, is once, few, many, or a class for clones that have expanded.

size | D | J | V | DNA | CDR3
- | TRBD2 | TRBJ2-5 | TRBV3-1 | TGTGCCAGCACCACCCGGACTAGCGGGGGGGTAGAGACCCAGTACTTC | CASTTRTSGGVETQYF
- | - | TRBJ2-7 | TRBV27 | TGTGCCAGCAGTTCGACAGGTCGCGAGCGGTACTTC | CASSSTGRERYF
few | - | TRBJ2-4 | TRBV3-1 | TGTGCCAGCAGCCAAGCGACAGAGAAAGAGACTCAGTACTTC | CASSQATEKETQYF
- | - | TRBJ1-4 | TRBV7-9 | TGTGCCAGCAGCTGGGACGAGGTCACTAATGAAAAACTGTTTTTT | CASSWDEVTNEKLFF
few | - | TRBJ2-3 | TRBV4-1 | TGCGCCAGCAGCCGAACCACTAGCTGGGGGAGCACAGATACGCAGTATTTT | CASSRTTSWGSTDTQYF
- | - | TRBJ1-5 | TRBV20-1 | TGCAGTGCTAGCCCCCGGGCAAGGATCCCAAATCAGCCCCAGCATTTT | CSASPRARIPNQPQHF
few | TRBD1 | TRBJ2-3 | TRBV2 | TGTGCCAGCAGTGAAGCGCCACCGTCAGGGGGTTCGGATACGCAGTATTTT | CASSEAPPSGGSDTQYF
- | - | TRBJ2-3 | TRBV2 | TGTGCCAGCAGTGAAGCGGAAAGGGGAAGCACAGATACGCAGTATTTT | CASSEAERGSTDTQYF
few | TRBD2 | TRBJ2-3 | TRBV6-5 | TGTGCCAGCAGTTACCGGTCTAGCGGGGCCCAGGGTAATACGCAGTATTTT | CASSYRSSGAQGNTQYF
many | TRBD1 | TRBJ1-6 | TRBV5-1 | TGCGCCAGCAGCTTGGAGACAGGGGATTCACCCCTCCACTTT | CASSLETGDSPLHF
- | - | TRBJ1-4 | TRBV9 | TGTGCCAGCAGCGGGCAGACGGAATCTGAAAAACTGTTTTTT | CASSGQTESEKLFF
- | TRBD1 | TRBJ2-7 | TRBV5-1 | TGCGCCAGCAGCCCAATGACAGGGGTTAGCTCCTACGAGCAGTACTTC | CASSPMTGVSSYEQYF
once | TRBD2 | TRBJ2-3 | TRBV7-6 | TGTGCCAGCAGCTCCGGGACTAGCGGGGCGCAGTATTTT | CASSSGTSGAQYF
- | TRBD1 | TRBJ2-1 | TRBV5-1 | TGCGCCAGCAGCGTCAACAGGGGCAATGAGCAGTTCTTC | CASSVNRGNEQFF
- | - | TRBJ1-2 | TRBV4-3 | TGCGCCAGCAGCCAAGCGGCCGGGGAGGGTGGCTACACCTTC | CASSQAAGEGGYTF
- | - | TRBJ2-4 | TRBV6-5 | TGTGCCAGCAGTCAACTGACGGGGCTAAGCAAAAACATTCAGTACTTC | CASSQLTGLSKNIQYF
- | - | TRBJ2-5 | TRBV5-1 | TGCGCCAGCAGCTTGGCCGGGACACAAGAAGAGACCCAGTACTTC | CASSLAGTQEETQYF
few | TRBD2 | TRBJ2-1 | TRBV20-1 | TGCAGTGCTAGTCACCGGACTAGCGGTGCTTCGGGGGCCCAGTTCTTC | CSASHRTSGASGAQFF
few | - | TRBJ2-7 | TRBV9 | TGTGCCAGCAGCGTAGGGGCGGGCGAGCAGTACTTC | CASSVGAGEQYF
- | TRBD2 | TRBJ2-7 | TRBV7-2 | TGTGCCAGCAGCTACCCGGGACTAGCGGTTTACGAGCAGTACTTC | CASSYPGLAVYEQYF
many | TRBD1 | TRBJ2-7 | TRBV12-3/TRBV12-4 | TGTGCCAGCAGTCCAGCACACGGACAGGTCTACGAGCAGTACTTC | CASSPAHGQVYEQYF
- | - | TRBJ1-4 | TRBV4-2 | TGTGCCAGCAGCCTATTACCGGGATCCCCCGCGGGTGAAAAACTGTTTTTT | CASSLLPGSPAGEKLFF
- | - | TRBJ2-1 | TRBV6-1 | TGTGCCAGCAGTCTCAACCCGGGACGCCAGGTCGATGAGCAGTTCTTC | CASSLNPGRQVDEQFF
few | - | TRBJ2-3 | TRBV29-1 | TGCAGCGCTAGGAGACAGATCACAGATACGCAGTATTTT | CSARRQITDTQYF
- | TRBD2 | TRBJ2-2 | TRBV12-3/TRBV12-4 | TGTGCCAGCACTGCGGGGGGCAGGGGGGAGCTGTTTTTT | CASTAGGRGELFF
few | - | TRBJ2-4 | TRBV9 | TGTGCCAGCAGCGACGACAGCAAAAACATTCAGTACTTC | CASSDDSKNIQYF
- | TRBD2 | TRBJ2-3 | TRBV20-1 | TGCAGTGCTAGTAGCGGGGGCCGCACAGATACGCAGTATTTT | CSASSGGRTDTQYF
- | - | TRBJ2-3 | TRBV20-1 | TGCAGTGCAGATACCGGGGCTACAGATACGCAGTATTTT | CSADTGATDTQYF
once | TRBD1 | TRBJ2-7 | TRBV28 | TGTGCCAGCGGCTTCCGGGACAGGGTCAACGAGCAGTACTTC | CASGFRDRVNEQYF
- | - | TRBJ2-1 | TRBV9 | TGTGCCAGCAGTTTCCGCGGGGCGAGCTCCTACAATGAGCAGTTCTTC | CASSFRGASSYNEQFF
- | - | TRBJ1-2 | TRBV15 | TGTGCCACCAGCAGAGATCCCCGCGGCTATGGCTACACCTTC | CATSRDPRGYGYTF
few | TRBD1 | TRBJ2-5 | TRBV7-2 | TGTGCCAGCAGCTTACCTCCGGACAGGGTAAAGACCCAGTACTTC | CASSLPPDRVKTQYF
- | - | TRBJ2-7 | TRBV12-3/TRBV12-4 | TGTGCCAGCAGTCTTCGACAGTCCTGCGAGCAGTACTTC | CASSLRQSCEQYF
- | TRBD2 | TRBJ2-1 | TRBV9 | TGTGCCAGCAGCGTACAGTTGACTGGCGGGGGGGCCGCTGAGCAGTTCTTC | CASSVQLTGGGAAEQFF
- | - | TRBJ2-1 | TRBV13 | TGTGCCAGCGGGAGGGGGACGTACGATGAGCAGTTCTTC | CASGRGTYDEQFF
- | - | TRBJ2-7 | TRBV3-1 | TGTGCCAGCAGCCACGGCGCATCGGGCAGCCCCTACGAGCAGTACTTC | CASSHGASGSPYEQYF
- | - | TRBJ2-7 | TRBV20-1 | TGCAGTGCCCCCCTGACCTACGAGCAGTACTTC | CSAPLTYEQYF
- | - | TRBJ2-1 | TRBV4-3 | TGCGCCAGCAGCCAAGTGGTGCAGCGCGGGGCCTCGGCAAATGAGCAGTTCTTC | CASSQVVQRGASANEQFF
few | - | TRBJ2-3 | TRBV20-1 | TGCAGTGCTAGAGATTTGTACGGAGTCGCGGGCACGCAGTATTTT | CSARDLYGVAGTQYF
- | TRBD2 | TRBJ2-3 | TRBV20-1 | TGCAGTACCTTCGGGGGGGTTTCAGTCCTAACGTACAAAAGCACAGATACGCAGTATTTT | CSTFGGVSVLTYKSTDTQYF
- | TRBD2 | TRBJ2-5 | TRBV5-6 | TGTGCCAGCAGCTTCAGCGGGGGGGCATACGAGACCCAGTACTTC | CASSFSGGAYETQYF
few | - | TRBJ1-5 | TRBV27 | TGTGCCAGCAGCCTCAGGGGCGTGCAGCCCCAGCATTTT | CASSLRGVQPQHF
few | TRBD2 | TRBJ2-3 | TRBV5-1 | TGCGCCAGCAGGATCGACGGACAGGAAGGGAGCGGGGGGTATAGCACAGATACGCAGTATTTT | CASRIDGQEGSGGYSTDTQYF
- | - | TRBJ1-5 | TRBV6-1 | TGTGCCAGCAGTGAAGAGGGGTGGCAGCCCCAGCATTTT | CASSEEGWQPQHF
few | - | TRBJ2-5 | TRBV9 | TGTGCCAGCAGCGTAGAGGGGGGCAAGAGGGAGCAGTACTTC | CASSVEGGKREQYF
few | - | TRBJ1-5 | TRBV15 | TGTGCCACCAGCAGAGATGCCGCTCAGCCCCAGCATTTT | CATSRDAAQPQHF
- | - | TRBJ2-7 | TRBV20-1 | TGCAGTGCTAGTTTCCGGCCTACCTACGAGCAGTACTTC | CSASFRPTYEQYF
- | TRBD1 | TRBJ1-4 | TRBV20-1 | TGCAGCACCTTGGACAGGGAAAAACTGTTTTTT | CSTLDREKLFF
- | - | TRBJ1-5 | TRBV20-1 | TGCAGTGCTAGCGGGCTTTCTAATCAGCCCCAGCATTTT | CSASGLSNQPQHF
- | - | TRBJ2-1 | TRBV15 | TGTGCCACCACTAGGGCGGGTGAGCAGTTCTTC | CATTRAGEQFF
- | TRBD1 | TRBJ1-2 | TRBV7-9 | TGTGCCAGCAGCTCAGCGCGGACAGGGGGCTATGGCTACACCTTC | CASSSARTGGYGYTF
- | TRBD1 | TRBJ2-5 | TRBV3-1 | TGTGCCAGCAGCACCGGGACAGGGGCGTACTTC | CASSTGTGAYF
few | TRBD2 | TRBJ2-5 | TRBV11-2 | TGTGCCAGCAGACTTAGACTAGCGGGGGAGTACCAAGAGACCCAGTACTTC | CASRLRLAGEYQETQYF
- | TRBD2 | TRBJ2-3 | TRBV20-1 | TGCAGTGCTAGAAAGAGGGACTATGGGGCCGGAGATACGCAGTATTTT | CSARKRDYGAGDTQYF
- | - | TRBJ2-7 | TRBV7-9 | TGTGCCAGCAGTCCCCTAGCCGGGGGAGGCTCCTACGAGCAGTACTTC | CASSPLAGGGSYEQYF